The source of this T cell receptor beta chain is a study of CD8 T cells in Susac syndrome. CDR3 length equals 13 residues. CDR1 is SGHNT, CDR2 YYREEE, per germline (reference sequence). Trimming cost V 2 bases and J 5 bases, with 11 bases left between them. A quantity of about 0.5 to 1 ug RNA underwent reverse transcription using random hexamers. TCRdb re-derived calls from the immunoSEQ multiplex PCR reads in MiXCR, one entry per CDR3 protein. This sample has 100,000 to 150,000 distinct CDR3 sequences, with around 94% found just once. The sequenced target, TCR beta, came from blood CD8+ and CD4+ T cells. The multiple sclerosis control group was made up of treatment-naive patients with stable or active relapsing-remitting disease. Negative magnetic isolation gave CD8+ and CD4+ cells; FACS enriched CD8+ TEMRA.

The sequenced sample was CD4+ T cells from PBMCs. The clonotype originates from a human donor with multiple sclerosis. This chain links TRBV5-4 with TRBJ2-7, with D perhaps matching TRBD1 (6 bases). Here the CDR3 DNA reads TGTGCCAGCAGCTTTTCAGGGGTGGACGAGCAGTACTTC. Encoded protein: CASSFSGVDEQYF.